The clone carrying this TCR beta chain has at least ten counts. TCRdb reprocessed the 5' RACE reads via MiXCR and lists one record per CDR3 protein. The table lists about 28,000 distinct CDR3 sequences, about 6.1% of them singletons. The record originates from a study of early T cells in non-severe SARS-CoV-2 infection. This TCR was recovered from an adult who was a healthcare worker with PCR-confirmed SARS-CoV-2 infection or an uninfected control (not recorded which). What was sequenced was whole blood.

In nucleotides, the CDR3 is TGTGCCAGCAGTTATAGGCGGGGGGAAGAGACCCAGTACTTC. This encodes CASSYRRGEETQYF. The gene calls are TRBV6-5 and TRBJ2-5; 8 bases line up with TRBD2. V was clipped by 3 bases and J by 3 bases; unmatched bases: 3. CDR3 length: 14 amino acids. Per the germline V gene, CDR1 is MNHEY and CDR2 is SVGAGI.